This passage covers 28 T cell receptor beta chains from one sample sequenced in a study of T cell repertoires in MIS-A myocarditis. Here immunoSEQ multiplex PCR was the method, and the copy in TCRdb shows in-frame clones only, minus some. Of 10,000 to 12,000 clones listed, roughly 83% were seen once; the top ten hold 29%. Sequenced input: right ventricle heart tissue obtained at autopsy. All receptors come from a man between 18 and 29 years old with fulminant myocarditis from multisystem inflammatory syndrome in adults (MIS-A) after COVID-19.

The chain recombines TRBV4-1 with TRBJ1-5, with 8 bases aligning to TRBD1. The CDR3 loop spans 16 amino acids. Germline assignment: CDR1 MGHRA and CDR2 YSYEKL. V lost 0 bases, J lost 2 bases, and 3 bases stayed unmatched. The CDR3 DNA reads as TGCGCCAGCAGCCAAGAGTTACAGGGGGGCAATCAGCCCCAGCATTTT. Its protein is CASSQELQGGNQPQHF.

The rearrangement uses TRBV4-3 and TRBJ1-2; 9 bases are shared with TRBD1. Per germline, CDR1 LGHNA and CDR2 YSLEER. Trimming cost V 2 bases and J 7 bases; bases outside gene matches: 8. The length of the CDR3 is 15 residues. CDR3 in amino acids: CASSQKTGGTGGYTF. The DNA of the CDR3 is TGCGCCAGCAGCCAAAAGACAGGGGGGACGGGTGGCTACACCTTC.

This chain connects TRBV7-9 to TRBJ2-5; D gene ambiguous. V was cut by 5 bases and J by 7 bases, with 14 bases left in between. The length of the CDR3 is 13 residues. Germline CDR1 and CDR2: SEHNR and FQNEAQ (reference sequence). The CDR3 here is CASSPPLERTQYF. Here the CDR3 DNA reads TGTGCCAGCAGCCCCCCTCTCGAACGGACCCAGTACTTC.

The chain joins TRBV5-6 to TRBJ1-1; no clear D. Trimming removed 0 bases at V and 6 bases at J, with 15 bases between. CDR3 length: 15 residues. Germline-derived CDR1 and CDR2 are SGHDT and YYEEEE. The CDR3 DNA sequence: TGTGCCAGCAGCTTGGTAGGTCCAAGGGTCGCTGAAGCTTTCTTT. This sequence encodes CASSLVGPRVAEAFF.

The chain couples TRBV11-3 to TRBJ2-1; D is unresolved. The germline V and J ends were trimmed by 2 bases and 5 bases, with 7 bases remaining between them. Per germline, CDR1 SGHNT and CDR2 YENEEA. This CDR3 contains 13 residues. CDR3 amino acids: CASSLTENNEQFF. CDR3 coding DNA: TGTGCCAGCAGCTTAACGGAAAACAATGAGCAGTTCTTC.

The chain combines TRBV28 with TRBJ2-1; D uncertain. Trimming shortened V by 6 bases and J by 9 bases, and 15 bases separated the two germline ends. The CDR3 has 13 residues. Germline lookup yields CDR1 MDHEN and CDR2 SYDVKM. The CDR3 sequence is CASRLLRRTEQFF. The DNA for the CDR3 is TGTGCCAGCAGACTGTTGCGGCGGACTGAGCAGTTCTTC.

The V call is TRBV7-9, the J call TRBJ1-1, with D unresolved. This CDR3 region has 11 residues. V lost 5 bases, J lost 1 base, and 2 bases lay in between. Germline CDR1 SEHNR, CDR2 FQNEAQ (reference sequence). The CDR3 DNA reads TGTGCCAGCAGCGCGAACACTGAAGCTTTCTTT. Protein sequence: CASSANTEAFF.

The chain employs TRBV3-1 (or the pseudogene TRBV3-2) and TRBJ1-3; unclear D gene. The ends were cut back, 2 bases at V and 4 bases at J, with 6 bases in the middle. From germline, CDR1 is LGHDT and CDR2 YNNKEL (reference sequence). The CDR3 sequence is 13 residues long. The chain's CDR3 is CASSQKDGNTIYF. The CDR3, as DNA: TGTGCCAGCAGCCAAAAGGACGGAAACACCATATATTTT.

The rearrangement joins TRBV19 to TRBJ1-1; 7 nucleotides align to TRBD1. Per germline, CDR1 LNHDA and CDR2 SQIVND (reference sequence). V was clipped by 3 bases and J by 0 bases; unmatched bases: 7. The CDR3 is 16 residues long. The CDR3 loop reads CASSIDREELNTEAFF. The CDR3, as DNA: TGTGCCAGTAGTATCGACAGGGAGGAATTGAACACTGAAGCTTTCTTT.

The V and J genes are TRBV7-8 and TRBJ2-2; D ambiguous. Germline lookup yields CDR1 SGHVS and CDR2 FQNEAQ. The CDR3 contains 13 residues. V lost 1 base and J 5 bases, leaving 5 bases between the germline ends. The DNA for the CDR3 is TGTGCCAGCAGCTTAGATAGGACCGGGGAGCTGTTTTTT. Protein product: CASSLDRTGELFF.

V usage is TRBV6-5 and J usage is TRBJ1-1, with 7 bases lining up with TRBD1. V lost 6 bases, J lost 6 bases, and 4 bases stayed unmatched. Germline V gene lookup returns CDR1 MNHEY and CDR2 SVGAGI. The CDR3 is 12 residues long. CDR3 amino acids: CASSDTGAEAFF. CDR3 coding DNA: TGTGCCAGCAGCGACACAGGGGCTGAAGCTTTCTTT.

The rearrangement links TRBV4-3 to TRBJ1-1, with TRBD1 identical over 8 bases. The germline CDR1 and CDR2 sequences are LGHNA and YSLEER. V lost 5 bases to trimming and J lost 3 bases; unmatched junction nucleotides: 2. CDR3 size: 13 residues. As DNA, the CDR3 is TGCGCCAGCAGCGTACAGGGGGACACTGAAGCTTTCTTT. Protein: CASSVQGDTEAFF.

The chain combines TRBV28 with TRBJ1-6; weak D call: TRBD1 (6 bases). V lost 6 bases, J lost 8 bases, and 23 bases lay in between. The CDR3 runs 17 residues. Per germline, CDR1 MDHEN and CDR2 SYDVKM. CDR3 in amino acids: CASRTGAGGGFYSPLHF. The DNA of the CDR3 is TGTGCCAGCAGGACGGGGGCCGGGGGGGGTTTTTATTCACCCCTCCACTTT.

J is TRBJ2-1 and V is TRBV30, with 8 bases lining up with TRBD2. The ends lost 2 bases at V and 6 bases at J; junction bases unmatched: 6. The germline CDR1 and CDR2 sequences are GTSNPN and SVGIG (reference sequence). The CDR3 consists of 14 residues. CDR3 in DNA: TGTGCCTGGAGTTCTGGACTAGCAACCAATGAGCAGTTCTTC. Translating it yields CAWSSGLATNEQFF.

This chain joins TRBV27 and TRBJ1-2; tentatively, D is TRBD1 (5 bases). The CDR3 loop spans 12 amino acids. CDR1 and CDR2 (germline): MNHEY, SMNVEV (reference sequence). Trimming pared 2 bases from V and 6 bases from J, leaving 7 bases between. The CDR3 nucleotides read TGTGCCAGCAGTTTAAAAGGGGATGGCTACACCTTC. Protein sequence: CASSLKGDGYTF.

This clone showed up just once. This chain connects TRBV4-1 to TRBJ1-2; a weak D match, TRBD1 (6 bases). The CDR3 runs 13 residues. Germline lookup yields CDR1 MGHRA and CDR2 YSYEKL. The V and J ends lost 3 bases and 3 bases respectively, with 8 bases between them. CDR3 residues: CASSHSGDYGYTF. The CDR3 coding sequence is TGCGCCAGCAGCCACTCAGGGGACTATGGCTACACCTTC.

This rearrangement joins TRBV9 to TRBJ2-2, with D possibly matching TRBD1 (5 bases). The CDR3 has 14 residues. Trimming took 4 bases from V and 0 from J, leaving 7 bases between them. CDR1 and CDR2 (germline): SGDLS, YYNGEE. CDR3 bases: TGTGCCAGCAGCCCAGGGACGAACACCGGGGAGCTGTTTTTT. Its protein product is CASSPGTNTGELFF.

The J gene is TRBJ1-3, the V gene TRBV19, with TRBD1 matching 7 bases. This CDR3 comprises 16 residues. Trimming cost V 3 bases and J 0 bases; bases outside gene matches: 5. CDR1 and CDR2 (germline): LNHDA, SQIVND (reference sequence). In nucleotides, the CDR3 is TGTGCCAGTAGTATGAACAGGGGATTCTCTGGAAACACCATATATTTT. Its translation is CASSMNRGFSGNTIYF.

The CDR3 nucleotides read TGTGCCAGTAGTGTACAGGACAGGGCGAACACTGAAGCTTTCTTT. Its translation: CASSVQDRANTEAFF. The chain uses TRBV19 and TRBJ1-1, with TRBD1 identical over 8 bases. The J segment lost 1 base and the V segment lost 5 bases, leaving 6 bases of the junction unmatched. Germline V gene data show CDR1 as LNHDA and CDR2 as SQIVND (reference sequence). The CDR3 has 15 residues.

V gene TRBV5-1 combines with J gene TRBJ2-7; D is undetermined. Germline values: CDR1 SGHRS, CDR2 YFSETQ. The V gene lost 4 bases and the J gene lost 6 bases, with 20 bases spanning the gap. This CDR3 contains 15 residues. Here the CDR3 DNA reads TGCGCCAGCAGCGAGTCTGGACGGAGTACGTCCGAGCAGTACTTC. It specifies CASSESGRSTSEQYF.

The chain recombines TRBV4-1 with TRBJ2-4, with 7 bases aligning to TRBD1. After removal of 1 base from V and 3 bases from J, the junction contained 0 bases not matched to a gene. Germline V gene data show CDR1 as MGHRA and CDR2 as YSYEKL. This CDR3 is built from 14 residues. DNA of the CDR3: TGCGCCAGCAGCCAAGGGGACAGCAAAAACATTCAGTACTTC. It is translated as CASSQGDSKNIQYF.

The chain combines TRBV18 with TRBJ1-1; 7 bases fit TRBD1. The CDR3 totals 13 residues. CDR1 and CDR2 from the germline V gene are KGHSH and LQKENI. The V segment lost 4 bases and the J segment 1 base; nucleotides outside the gene matches: 0. CDR3 region: CASSQGANTEAFF. As DNA, the CDR3 is TGTGCCAGCTCACAGGGGGCGAACACTGAAGCTTTCTTT.

In its sample, this clone was seen a few times. The chain couples TRBV19 to TRBJ1-5; D ambiguous. Trimming stripped 5 bases from V and 0 bases from J, with 5 bases between. The CDR3 sequence is 13 residues long. From germline, CDR1 is LNHDA and CDR2 SQIVND (reference sequence). The CDR3 DNA reads as TGTGCCAGTAGTTTGATTAGCAATCAGCCCCAGCATTTT. Translation: CASSLISNQPQHF.

The chain links TRBV2 to TRBJ2-5, with D unclear. Trimming removed 7 bases at V and 5 bases at J, with 8 bases between. The CDR3 has 11 amino acids. Germline CDR1 and CDR2: SNHLY and FYNNEI. The CDR3 DNA is TGTGCCAGCAAGATGAGGGAGACCCAGTACTTC. This sequence encodes CASKMRETQYF.

V is TRBV2 and J is TRBJ1-2, with D possibly matching TRBD1 (5 bases). V gave up 5 bases and J gave up 8 bases, with 12 bases separating them. The CDR3 is 12 amino acids. Germline V gene data show CDR1 as SNHLY and CDR2 as FYNNEI. Written as DNA, the CDR3 is TGTGCCAGCAGTCGGGACGGTTGGGGCTACACCTTC. This sequence encodes CASSRDGWGYTF.

In nucleotides, the CDR3 is TGCAGCGTTACATTTGAGGGGACAGGGACCTACGAGCAGTACTTC. It codes for CSVTFEGTGTYEQYF. The J gene is TRBJ2-7, the V gene TRBV29-1, with TRBD1 matching 9 bases. The germline V gene has CDR1 SQVTM and CDR2 ANQGSEA. This CDR3 region has 15 residues. V shed 5 bases, J shed 2 bases, and the junction held 10 bases outside the gene matches.

The chain uses TRBV6-2 or TRBV6-3 and TRBJ2-5; 10 nucleotides line up with TRBD1. This CDR3 contains 17 residues. With 6 bases clipped from V and 5 bases from J, the junction kept 15 bases outside the gene matches. Germline CDR1 and CDR2: MNHEY and SVGEGT. The CDR3 coding sequence is TGTGCCAGCAGCATTGGGACAGGGGATTTCTCAACGGAGACCCAGTACTTC. Amino acid sequence: CASSIGTGDFSTETQYF.

The CDR3 reads CASSYLGQVPSYEQYF. The CDR3 DNA is TGTGCCAGCAGTTACCTTGGACAGGTGCCCTCCTACGAGCAGTACTTC. V is TRBV6-5 and J is TRBJ2-7, with TRBD1 matching 7 bases. The V gene end was trimmed by 2 bases and the J gene end by 0 bases; junction bases not matched to a gene: 7. CDR3 size: 16 residues. Per germline, CDR1 MNHEY and CDR2 SVGAGI.